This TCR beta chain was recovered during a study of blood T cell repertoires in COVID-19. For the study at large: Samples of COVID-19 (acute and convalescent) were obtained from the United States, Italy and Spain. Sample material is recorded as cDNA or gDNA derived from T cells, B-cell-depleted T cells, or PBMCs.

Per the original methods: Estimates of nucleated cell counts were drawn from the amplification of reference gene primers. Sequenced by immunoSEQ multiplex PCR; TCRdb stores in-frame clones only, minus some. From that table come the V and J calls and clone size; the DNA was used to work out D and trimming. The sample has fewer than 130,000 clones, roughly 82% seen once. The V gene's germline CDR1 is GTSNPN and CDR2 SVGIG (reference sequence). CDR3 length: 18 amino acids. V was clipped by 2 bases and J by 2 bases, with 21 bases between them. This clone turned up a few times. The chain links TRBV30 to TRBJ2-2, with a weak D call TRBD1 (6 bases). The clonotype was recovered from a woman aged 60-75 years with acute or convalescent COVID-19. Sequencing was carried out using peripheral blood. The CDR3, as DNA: TGTGCCTGGAGTTCCGACACAGGGATTTCAGGAAACACCGGGGAGCTGTTTTTT. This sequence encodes CAWSSDTGISGNTGELFF.